This T cell receptor beta chain derives from a study of persistence of HIV-infected CD4 T cells. The immunoSEQ assay was version 4, run in survey mode. The repertoire was sequenced with immunoSEQ multiplex PCR; TCRdb's copy has only in-frame clones and lacks some. The table includes some 9,200 clones, roughly 84% detected once. Details on this clone: Its specificity is not known.

The stimulus was an HIV-1 Gag 15-mer peptide pool, 0.85 to 1 ug/peptide/mL. CD4+ T cells upregulating both CD40 ligand and CD69 were sorted as responding cells. The V gene lost 2 bases and the J gene lost 8 bases, with 14 bases spanning the gap. CDR3 length: 14 residues. CDR1 KGHDR and CDR2 SFDVKD come from the germline V gene. The sequences come from CD4+ T cells sorted from PBMCs after roughly 18-hour stimulation, collected from a patient who received antiretroviral therapy. This chain links TRBV24-1 with TRBJ1-2, with D possibly TRBD1 on 5 matching bases. The receptor was derived from an adult woman with HIV who was CMV-seropositive. CDR3 sequence (DNA): TGTGCCACCAGTGATTCTGGCAGGGTAGGAGGCTACACCTTC. Translated, it gives CATSDSGRVGGYTF.